A selection of T cell receptor beta chains follows, all from one sample in a study of response to subunit inactivated influenza vaccine. TCRdb fed the RT-PCR reads into MiXCR, producing one record per CDR3 protein. The table has approximately 530,000 distinct CDR3 sequences, less than 7.5% seen once; the top ten hold roughly 13%. The specimen comprised PBMCs from blood, sampled around 2 years after vaccination. The receptors stem from a man aged 45-69 years who received an inactivated influenza vaccine. Both conserved end residues are part of each CDR3. A D gene is named only where the DNA matches it firmly. Size is omitted from some rows. Given values are once, few, many or a class for expanded clones.

abundance: few; d_gene: -; v_gene: TRBV29-1; j_gene: TRBJ2-7; CDR3nt: TGCAGCGTCTCGACGGGGTTCGACGAGCAGTACTTC; CDR3aa: CSVSTGFDEQYF
abundance: many; d_gene: -; v_gene: TRBV2; j_gene: TRBJ1-5; CDR3nt: TGTGCCAGCAGTGAACGGGCAGGGCAGCATCAGCCCCAGCATTTT; CDR3aa: CASSERAGQHQPQHF
abundance: -; d_gene: -; v_gene: TRBV7-9; j_gene: TRBJ1-4; CDR3nt: TGTGCCAGCAGCTTAGGACGGACAGCACCAACTAATGAAAAACTGTTTTTT; CDR3aa: CASSLGRTAPTNEKLFF
abundance: few; d_gene: -; v_gene: TRBV12-3/TRBV12-4; j_gene: TRBJ2-7; CDR3nt: TGTGCCAGCAGTCCGGGAGTAATCGGAGTCGAGCAGTACTTC; CDR3aa: CASSPGVIGVEQYF
abundance: few; d_gene: -; v_gene: TRBV12-3/TRBV12-4; j_gene: TRBJ1-5; CDR3nt: TGTGCCAGCAGTTTAGCTGGCAGAAGCAATCAGCCCCAGCATTTT; CDR3aa: CASSLAGRSNQPQHF
abundance: few; d_gene: -; v_gene: TRBV15; j_gene: TRBJ2-1; CDR3nt: TGTGCCACCAGCAGAGACGGCGAAACTACCCATGAGCAGTTCTTC; CDR3aa: CATSRDGETTHEQFF
abundance: many; d_gene: TRBD1; v_gene: TRBV20-1; j_gene: TRBJ1-4; CDR3nt: TGCAGTGCTAAAGTAGGGGGCGCCGGTATGGGAAAACTGTTTTTT; CDR3aa: CSAKVGGAGMGKLFF
abundance: -; d_gene: -; v_gene: TRBV20-1; j_gene: TRBJ1-1; CDR3nt: TGCAGTGCTAGTCAGCAGAACACTGAAGCTTTCTTT; CDR3aa: CSASQQNTEAFF
abundance: many; d_gene: TRBD1; v_gene: TRBV4-3; j_gene: TRBJ2-7; CDR3nt: TGCGCCAGCAGCCAAGCCGACAGGGTAGAAGAGCAGTACTTC; CDR3aa: CASSQADRVEEQYF
abundance: few; d_gene: -; v_gene: TRBV6-2/TRBV6-3; j_gene: TRBJ2-2; CDR3nt: TGTGCCAGCAGTTCCCAGGGACTTACCGGGGAGCTGTTTTTT; CDR3aa: CASSSQGLTGELFF
abundance: many; d_gene: -; v_gene: TRBV28; j_gene: TRBJ2-3; CDR3nt: TGTGCCAGCAGCACGACCGCATATGATACGCAGTATTTT; CDR3aa: CASSTTAYDTQYF
abundance: -; d_gene: TRBD2; v_gene: TRBV10-3; j_gene: TRBJ2-1; CDR3nt: TGTGCCATCAGCGGTAGACTAGCGGGCAACAATGAGCAGTTCTTC; CDR3aa: CAISGRLAGNNEQFF
abundance: many; d_gene: TRBD1; v_gene: TRBV12-3/TRBV12-4; j_gene: TRBJ2-5; CDR3nt: TGTGCCAGCAGTTTAGGGTATACAGGGGGCCTCCAAGAGACCCAGTACTTC; CDR3aa: CASSLGYTGGLQETQYF
abundance: few; d_gene: TRBD2; v_gene: TRBV19; j_gene: TRBJ2-3; CDR3nt: TGTGCCAGTAGTACAAAGACTAGCGGGATTACAGATACGCAGTATTTT; CDR3aa: CASSTKTSGITDTQYF
abundance: many; d_gene: -; v_gene: TRBV29-1; j_gene: TRBJ2-3; CDR3nt: TGCAGCGTGCAAACATACGATACGCAGTATTTT; CDR3aa: CSVQTYDTQYF
abundance: -; d_gene: -; v_gene: TRBV24-1; j_gene: TRBJ2-2; CDR3nt: TGTGCCACCAGTAAGACAGGAAAAATGGGGGAGCTGTTTTTT; CDR3aa: CATSKTGKMGELFF
abundance: -; d_gene: -; v_gene: TRBV5-1; j_gene: TRBJ1-6; CDR3nt: TGCGCCAGCAGCTTGGCCCCAACCACCGATTCACCCCTCCACTTT; CDR3aa: CASSLAPTTDSPLHF
abundance: -; d_gene: -; v_gene: TRBV29-1; j_gene: TRBJ2-1; CDR3nt: TGCAGCGCCCTTAAGGGCTACAATGAGCAGTTCTTC; CDR3aa: CSALKGYNEQFF
abundance: -; d_gene: -; v_gene: TRBV7-9; j_gene: TRBJ1-2; CDR3nt: TGTGCCAGCAGCTTAGAGGGATTAGCTAACTATGGCTACACCTTC; CDR3aa: CASSLEGLANYGYTF
abundance: few; d_gene: -; v_gene: TRBV4-1; j_gene: TRBJ2-1; CDR3nt: TGCGCCAGCAGCCTTCTCGGGGGGCGGAGGGACAATGAGCAGTTCTTC; CDR3aa: CASSLLGGRRDNEQFF
abundance: -; d_gene: TRBD2; v_gene: TRBV7-9; j_gene: TRBJ2-7; CDR3nt: TGTGCCAGCAGCACTCGGACTAGCGCCAACGAGCAGTACTTC; CDR3aa: CASSTRTSANEQYF
abundance: many; d_gene: TRBD1; v_gene: TRBV6-2/TRBV6-3; j_gene: TRBJ2-2; CDR3nt: TGTGCCAGCAGGAACCAAAGACAGGGGGCTTTCGGGGAGCTGTTTTTT; CDR3aa: CASRNQRQGAFGELFF
abundance: many; d_gene: -; v_gene: TRBV6-2/TRBV6-3; j_gene: TRBJ1-5; CDR3nt: TGTGCCAGCAGTTATCGGACTGCTCTGTCCAATCAGCCCCAGCATTTT; CDR3aa: CASSYRTALSNQPQHF
abundance: many; d_gene: TRBD2; v_gene: TRBV5-1; j_gene: TRBJ2-1; CDR3nt: TGCGCCAGCAAGGCTAGCGGGAGCAATGAGCAGTTCTTC; CDR3aa: CASKASGSNEQFF
abundance: -; d_gene: -; v_gene: TRBV20-1; j_gene: TRBJ1-1; CDR3nt: TGCAGTGCTATATACGGGACTGAAGCTTTCTTT; CDR3aa: CSAIYGTEAFF
abundance: many; d_gene: TRBD1; v_gene: TRBV4-3; j_gene: TRBJ2-4; CDR3nt: TGCGCCAGCAGCCAAGAGGGACAGGGGAGCCAAAACATTCAGTACTTC; CDR3aa: CASSQEGQGSQNIQYF
abundance: few; d_gene: -; v_gene: TRBV20-1; j_gene: TRBJ2-3; CDR3nt: TGCAGTGTTTTTGCCGGGTCTCTTGGCACAGATACGCAGTATTTT; CDR3aa: CSVFAGSLGTDTQYF
abundance: many; d_gene: -; v_gene: TRBV5-1; j_gene: TRBJ1-3; CDR3nt: TGCGCCAGCAGCGCCGGGACTGCCGACTCTGGAAACACCATATATTTT; CDR3aa: CASSAGTADSGNTIYF
abundance: many; d_gene: -; v_gene: TRBV29-1; j_gene: TRBJ2-2; CDR3nt: TGCAGCGTTGACAGGGGAGGGACCGGGGAGCTGTTTTTT; CDR3aa: CSVDRGGTGELFF
abundance: few; d_gene: -; v_gene: TRBV7-8; j_gene: TRBJ2-2; CDR3nt: TGTGCCAGCAAAACCATGAAGGGTCTTGGCAGGCAGAACACCGGGGAGCTGTTTTTT; CDR3aa: CASKTMKGLGRQNTGELFF
abundance: few; d_gene: TRBD2; v_gene: TRBV24-1; j_gene: TRBJ2-1; CDR3nt: TGTGCCACCGGGGAGGGAATTACTGGAACTCAGTTCTTC; CDR3aa: CATGEGITGTQFF
abundance: -; d_gene: TRBD1; v_gene: TRBV2; j_gene: TRBJ2-5; CDR3nt: TGTGCCAGCAGTGAAGAGATTGGGTGGACAGGGACCTTCGTTGATCCAGGGGAGACCCAGTACTTC; CDR3aa: CASSEEIGWTGTFVDPGETQYF
abundance: -; d_gene: TRBD2; v_gene: TRBV20-1; j_gene: TRBJ2-3; CDR3nt: TGCAGTGCGATTTACGGACTAGTTGGGACAGATACGCAGTATTTT; CDR3aa: CSAIYGLVGTDTQYF
abundance: -; d_gene: -; v_gene: TRBV10-3; j_gene: TRBJ2-5; CDR3nt: TGTGCCATCAGTGTCGAGGACATCCAAGAGACCCAGTACTTC; CDR3aa: CAISVEDIQETQYF
abundance: few; d_gene: -; v_gene: TRBV29-1; j_gene: TRBJ2-1; CDR3nt: TGCAGCGGAAACAGGGTCCACAATGAGCAGTTCTTC; CDR3aa: CSGNRVHNEQFF
abundance: -; d_gene: TRBD1; v_gene: TRBV9; j_gene: TRBJ2-3; CDR3nt: TGTGCCAGCAGCGCAGGACAGGGGGCAGATACGCAGTATTTT; CDR3aa: CASSAGQGADTQYF
abundance: many; d_gene: TRBD2; v_gene: TRBV15; j_gene: TRBJ2-5; CDR3nt: TGTGCCACCAGCAGTGGACTAGCGGTTCAAGAGACCCAGTACTTC; CDR3aa: CATSSGLAVQETQYF
abundance: -; d_gene: -; v_gene: TRBV20-1; j_gene: TRBJ2-5; CDR3nt: TGCAGTGCTTCCCGGGCGGACCAAGAGACCCAGTACTTC; CDR3aa: CSASRADQETQYF
abundance: few; d_gene: -; v_gene: TRBV25-1; j_gene: TRBJ2-2; CDR3nt: TGTGCCAGCAGTCCTACCCGAGGGGGAGTCGACACCGGGGAGCTGTTTTTT; CDR3aa: CASSPTRGGVDTGELFF
abundance: -; d_gene: TRBD1; v_gene: TRBV7-2; j_gene: TRBJ2-7; CDR3nt: TGTGCCAGCAGCTTAAATCCGACAGGGATTGACGAGCAGTACTTC; CDR3aa: CASSLNPTGIDEQYF
abundance: many; d_gene: -; v_gene: TRBV4-1; j_gene: TRBJ2-7; CDR3nt: TGCGCCAGCAGCCGGGAGATCTCCTACGAGCAGTACTTC; CDR3aa: CASSREISYEQYF
abundance: many; d_gene: -; v_gene: TRBV7-9; j_gene: TRBJ1-1; CDR3nt: TGTGCCAGCAGCACCGGACAGAACACTGAAGCTTTCTTT; CDR3aa: CASSTGQNTEAFF
abundance: -; d_gene: TRBD2; v_gene: TRBV20-1; j_gene: TRBJ2-3; CDR3nt: TGCAGTGCGAGCGGGACCTGGCGCTCAGATACGCAGTATTTT; CDR3aa: CSASGTWRSDTQYF
abundance: many; d_gene: -; v_gene: TRBV16; j_gene: TRBJ1-5; CDR3nt: TGTGCCAGCAGCCAATCTCGCCGAAATAGCAATCAGCCCCAGCATTTT; CDR3aa: CASSQSRRNSNQPQHF
abundance: few; d_gene: -; v_gene: TRBV4-3; j_gene: TRBJ1-2; CDR3nt: TGCGCCAGCAGCCAAGAACAGGCGTTCGGCTATGGCTACACCTTC; CDR3aa: CASSQEQAFGYGYTF
abundance: -; d_gene: TRBD1; v_gene: TRBV18; j_gene: TRBJ2-7; CDR3nt: TGTGCCAGCTCACCAGACAGGGGTAGCGAGCAGTACTTC; CDR3aa: CASSPDRGSEQYF
abundance: -; d_gene: -; v_gene: TRBV10-3; j_gene: TRBJ2-3; CDR3nt: TGTGCCATCAGTTACCGACAGGGCACAGATACGCAGTATTTT; CDR3aa: CAISYRQGTDTQYF
abundance: few; d_gene: -; v_gene: TRBV6-2/TRBV6-3; j_gene: TRBJ2-5; CDR3nt: TGTGCCAGCAGTTCCCCTGACATCCCCGAGGAGACCCAGTACTTC; CDR3aa: CASSSPDIPEETQYF
abundance: few; d_gene: -; v_gene: TRBV21-1; j_gene: TRBJ1-3; CDR3nt: TGTGCCAGCAGCACCAGAAAAGCCTTCTCTGGAAACACCATATATTTT; CDR3aa: CASSTRKAFSGNTIYF
abundance: -; d_gene: -; v_gene: TRBV25-1; j_gene: TRBJ2-7; CDR3nt: TGTGCCAGCAGCCCGGGGGAATACGAGCAGTACTTC; CDR3aa: CASSPGEYEQYF
abundance: many; d_gene: -; v_gene: TRBV20-1; j_gene: TRBJ2-3; CDR3nt: TGCAGTAGCCCAAGCGGAAGCACAGATACGCAGTATTTT; CDR3aa: CSSPSGSTDTQYF
abundance: few; d_gene: -; v_gene: TRBV7-9; j_gene: TRBJ2-4; CDR3nt: TGTGCCAGCGGAGTGGGGGTAGCCAAAAACATTCAGTACTTC; CDR3aa: CASGVGVAKNIQYF